The 15 T cell receptor beta chains reported below all come from one sample, sequenced in a study of cytomegalovirus exposure and HLA in healthy donors. The PCR ran on 60 Vbeta and 13 Jbeta primers. Clones were read by immunoSEQ multiplex PCR, and TCRdb kept only the in-frame ones, dropping some. Of a few hundred thousand clones listed, just over 70% are singletons. The sample taken for sequencing was PBMCs. The receptors originated from a female donor in good health and CMV-seronegative.

The chain carries TRBV11-2 and TRBJ2-3; 7 bases are a match to TRBD2. Germline CDR1 and CDR2: SGHAT and FQNNGV. Trimming at V came to 3 bases and at J to 1 base, leaving 4 bases not matched to a gene. The CDR3 sequence is 15 residues long. CDR3 in amino acids: CASSFGLAGTDTQYF. CDR3 bases: TGTGCCAGCAGCTTTGGGCTAGCGGGCACAGATACGCAGTATTTT.

The sample holds one count of this clone. The rearrangement links TRBV7-9 to TRBJ2-7; a possible D gene is TRBD1 (5 bases). Germline assignment: CDR1 SEHNR and CDR2 FQNEAQ (reference sequence). V dropped 5 bases and J dropped 1 base, with 15 bases sitting between them. CDR3 length: 15 amino acids. The CDR3 region has the DNA TGTGCCAGCAGCCAAGGGGCTGGGGCTTCCTACGAGCAGTACTTC. Protein: CASSQGAGASYEQYF.

Notes on this clone: Sequence at one end of the junction differs from germline and may be a read error. The CDR3 reads CSSSHPGTVHEQYF. CDR3 coding DNA: TGTTCCAGCAGCCACCCTGGGACAGTCCACGAGCAGTACTTC. This sequence joins TRBV7-9 and TRBJ2-7, with TRBD1 matching 7 bases. Germline V lookup: CDR1 SEHNR, CDR2 FQNEAQ (reference sequence). This CDR3 has 14 residues. The variable domain in full, with the rest retrieved from reference TRBV7-9 and TRBJ2-7, is DTGVSQNPRHKITKRGQNVTFRCDPISEHNRLYWYRQTLGQGPEFLTYFQNEAQLEKSRLLSDRFSAERPKGSFSTLEIQRTEQGDSAMYLCSSSHPGTVHEQYFGPGTRLTVT.

The chain uses TRBV5-1 and TRBJ2-5, with TRBD2 matching 8 bases. The trim removed 4 bases at V and 5 bases at J, leaving 10 bases unmatched. The CDR3 covers 15 residues. Germline lookup yields CDR1 SGHRS and CDR2 YFSETQ. CDR3 region: CASSPQAGDMETQYF. The CDR3 region has the DNA TGCGCCAGCAGCCCGCAAGCGGGAGACATGGAGACCCAGTACTTC.

The chain couples TRBV7-9 to TRBJ2-1; D might be TRBD1 (5 bases). This CDR3 is built from 16 residues. Germline V gene data show CDR1 as SEHNR and CDR2 as FQNEAQ (reference sequence). Trimming left V 1 base short and J 4 bases short, with 14 bases between. In DNA, the CDR3 is TGTGCCAGCAGCTTAGAAGGTTTGACAGTTTACAATGAGCAGTTCTTC. This codes for CASSLEGLTVYNEQFF.

This chain joins TRBV18 and TRBJ1-1; D unresolved. Germline V CDR1 and CDR2: KGHSH, LQKENI. V lost 3 bases to trimming and J lost 1 base, with 15 bases between them. The CDR3 totals 16 residues. The DNA of the CDR3 is TGTGCCAGCTCACCGCCGGCGGCGTCGTGGAACACTGAAGCTTTCTTT. Translation gives CASSPPAASWNTEAFF.

This clone has more than one count but fewer than ten. This chain links TRBV6-5 with TRBJ1-4, with 7 bases identical to TRBD1. The V and J ends lost 6 bases and 8 bases, in that order; junction bases with no gene match: 6. The CDR3 contains 13 residues. Germline loops: CDR1 MNHEY, CDR2 SVGAGI. The CDR3 DNA follows: TGTGCCAGCAGGAACGGAGGGGGCGAAAAACTGTTTTTT. This translates into CASRNGGGEKLFF.

The chain has TRBV27 and TRBJ2-3; 12 bases are shared with TRBD2. The ends lost 6 bases at V and 4 bases at J; junction bases unmatched: 5. Germline CDR1 MNHEY, CDR2 SMNVEV (reference sequence). This CDR3 region has 15 residues. The CDR3 region is CASSKLAGGADTQYF. DNA of the CDR3: TGTGCCAGCAGCAAACTAGCGGGAGGAGCAGATACGCAGTATTTT.

This chain uses TRBV4-1 with TRBJ2-6; no definite D call. V was clipped by 4 bases and J by 0 bases, with 4 bases between them. CDR1 and CDR2 from the germline V gene are MGHRA and YSYEKL. The CDR3 is 14 residues long. CDR3 bases: TGCGCCAGCAGCCTGAGCTCTGGGGCCAACGTCCTGACTTTC. Translation: CASSLSSGANVLTF.

The chain combines TRBV11-3 with TRBJ2-7; D may be TRBD1 (5 bases). Trimming removed 3 bases at V and 2 bases at J, with 14 bases between. This CDR3 spans 15 amino acids. CDR1 and CDR2 from the germline V gene are SGHNT and YENEEA. Written as DNA, the CDR3 is TGTGCCAGCAGCTTCATAGTGGCAGGGACCTACGAGCAGTACTTC. It is translated as CASSFIVAGTYEQYF. The variable domain in full, completed from reference TRBV11-3 and TRBJ2-7, reads EAGVVQSPRYKIIEKKQPVAFWCNPISGHNTLYWYLQNLGQGPELLIRYENEEAVDDSQLPKDRFSAERLKGVDSTLKIQPAELGDSAVYLCASSFIVAGTYEQYFGPGTRLTVT.

This clone was seen more than once but under ten times. The CDR3 DNA is TGTGCCAGCAGAACACTAGCGGGGAAGTACGAGCAGTACTTC. Translation: CASRTLAGKYEQYF. The chain couples TRBV2 to TRBJ2-7; TRBD2 matches at 10 bases. V lost 6 bases and J lost 4; bases outside the gene matches: 6. The CDR3 runs 14 residues. Germline V gene lookup returns CDR1 SNHLY and CDR2 FYNNEI.

The chain is built from TRBV18 and TRBJ2-1, with D perhaps TRBD1 (6 bases). V dropped 2 bases and J dropped 6 bases, with 11 bases sitting between them. This CDR3 is 14 amino acids long. Germline assignment: CDR1 KGHSH and CDR2 LQKENI. The CDR3 bases are TGTGCCAGCTCACCAGAAAGAGGGGGCAATGAGCAGTTCTTC. This gives the protein CASSPERGGNEQFF.

J is TRBJ2-7 and V is TRBV18, with TRBD2 matching 8 bases. The CDR3 totals 15 residues. Germline V gene lookup returns CDR1 KGHSH and CDR2 LQKENI. J gave up 4 bases and V 6 bases, and 11 bases lay outside the gene matches. Here the CDR3 reads CASSVSSGREYEQYF. The DNA of the CDR3 is TGTGCCAGCTCTGTATCCAGCGGGAGAGAGTACGAGCAGTACTTC.

V is TRBV19 and J is TRBJ2-7; 9 bases fit TRBD2. The CDR3 has 14 amino acids. The V gene's germline CDR1 is LNHDA and CDR2 SQIVND (reference sequence). The V and J ends lost 4 bases and 3 bases, in that order; junction bases with no gene match: 4. CDR3 nucleotides: TGTGCCAGTAGTACTCAAGCGGGAGGCTACGAGCAGTACTTC. This encodes CASSTQAGGYEQYF.

The V gene is TRBV9, the J gene TRBJ2-1; D possibly corresponds to TRBD2 (5 bases). V was trimmed by 7 bases and J by 3 bases, leaving 14 bases between them. The CDR3 totals 14 residues. CDR1 is SGDLS, CDR2 YYNGEE, per germline. CDR3 in DNA: TGTGCCAGCGGGTCGGCGGGTGTCTACAATGAGCAGTTCTTC. It translates to CASGSAGVYNEQFF.